Sequencing of this TCR beta chain was carried out in a study of blood T cells in healthy people across ages. Study-wide results and limits: Higher diversity, along with more naive CD4+ cells, distinguished long-lived donors from aged donors. Unsorted PBMCs blocked a conclusive comparison of naive and antigen-experienced cells. A roughly linear age-dependent decrease characterized TCR beta diversity per million T cells.

This clonotype occurred many times. The antigen is not known. Sample-barcoded 5' priming and a J-beta primer mix drove a second PCR of about 7 to 12 cycles. Each single sample gave us at least 2.5 million CDR3-containing paired-end reads. MiXCR was run by TCRdb on the 5' RACE reads, yielding one entry per CDR3 protein. The data show some 670,000 distinct CDR3 sequences, about 51% seen once. Germline CDR1 reads DFQATT; CDR2 reads SNEGSKA (reference sequence). The CDR3 has 12 residues. The V gene lost 3 bases and the J gene lost 8 bases, with 11 bases spanning the gap. The sequence was collected from a woman older than 75 in good health. J is TRBJ2-1 and V is TRBV20-1; tentatively, D is TRBD1 or TRBD2 (5 bases each). Source material: blood. CDR3 nucleotides: TGCAGTGCTAGGGGGGTCCCCGATGAGCAGTTCTTC. Translated, it gives CSARGVPDEQFF.